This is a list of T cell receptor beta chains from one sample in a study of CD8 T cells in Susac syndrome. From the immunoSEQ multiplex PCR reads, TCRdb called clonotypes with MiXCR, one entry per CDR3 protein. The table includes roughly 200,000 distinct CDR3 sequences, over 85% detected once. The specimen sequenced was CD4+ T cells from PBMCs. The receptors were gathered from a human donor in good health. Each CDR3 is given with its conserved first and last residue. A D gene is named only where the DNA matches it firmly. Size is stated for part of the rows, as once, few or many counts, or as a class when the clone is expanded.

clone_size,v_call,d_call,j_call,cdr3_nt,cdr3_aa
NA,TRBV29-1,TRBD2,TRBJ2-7,TGCAGCGTTGTGCCTAGCGGGAGATTCAACGAGCAGTACTTC,CSVVPSGRFNEQYF
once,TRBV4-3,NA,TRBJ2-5,TGCGCCAGCAGCCAAGGGTTGGCAGCGGCCACACAAGAGACCCAGTACTTC,CASSQGLAAATQETQYF
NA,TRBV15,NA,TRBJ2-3,TGTGCCACCAGCAGAGATCGGCGAAACACCGATACGCAGTATTTT,CATSRDRRNTDTQYF
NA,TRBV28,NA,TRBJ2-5,TGTGCCAGCAGTTTCGAAGGGACCCAGTACTTC,CASSFEGTQYF
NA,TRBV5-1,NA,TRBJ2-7,TGCGCCAGCGGAGAGGACAGCTCCTACGAGCAGTACTTC,CASGEDSSYEQYF
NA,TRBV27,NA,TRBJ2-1,TGTGCCAGCATGGGGGGCGCGGGTAATGAGCAGTTCTTC,CASMGGAGNEQFF
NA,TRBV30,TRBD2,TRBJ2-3,TGTGCCTGGAGTGTACTGCGAGCGGGGGGGCAGGATACGCAGTATTTT,CAWSVLRAGGQDTQYF
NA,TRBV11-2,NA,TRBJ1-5,TGTGCCAGCAGCTCGGGTGGCAATCAGCCCCAGCATTTT,CASSSGGNQPQHF
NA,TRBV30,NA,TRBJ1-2,TGTGCCTGGACCAGACCCCCGCAGACTTATGGCTACACCTTC,CAWTRPPQTYGYTF
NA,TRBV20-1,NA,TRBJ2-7,TGCAGTGCTAGAGATCTAGATAACTACGAGCAGTACTTC,CSARDLDNYEQYF
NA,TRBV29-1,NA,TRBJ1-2,TGCAGCGTTGAAGGAGTCGGCATCTGGGACGGCGATGGCTACACCTTC,CSVEGVGIWDGDGYTF
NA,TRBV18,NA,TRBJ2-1,TGTGCCAGCTCACCGGGGACTCACAATGAGCAGTTCTTC,CASSPGTHNEQFF
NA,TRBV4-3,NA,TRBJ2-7,TGCGCCAGCAGCCAAGAAATTGTGGGGTTGAGCTCCTACGAGCAGTACTTC,CASSQEIVGLSSYEQYF
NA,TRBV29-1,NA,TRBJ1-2,TGCAGCGTTCTTCAGCAATATGGCTACACCTTC,CSVLQQYGYTF
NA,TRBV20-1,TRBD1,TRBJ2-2,TGCAGTGCTCGAACAGGGGCTACAAACACCGGGGAGCTGTTTTTT,CSARTGATNTGELFF
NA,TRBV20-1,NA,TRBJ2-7,TGCAGTGCTAGTGAGGTGAACGGCTACGAGCAGTACTTC,CSASEVNGYEQYF
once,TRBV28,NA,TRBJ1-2,TGTGCCAGCGGGGACGCCCGTGGGGGGTCGGGCTACACCTTC,CASGDARGGSGYTF
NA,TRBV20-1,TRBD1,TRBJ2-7,TGCAGTGCAGGCGGGGACAGGGGCTACGAGCAGTACTTC,CSAGGDRGYEQYF
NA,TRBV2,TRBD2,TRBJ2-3,TGTGCCAGCAGGGAGCGGGAGAGGTCAGATACGCAGTATTTT,CASRERERSDTQYF
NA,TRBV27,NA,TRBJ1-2,TGTGCCAGCAGTTTCAACTCAGGGGTTGATGGCTACACCTTC,CASSFNSGVDGYTF
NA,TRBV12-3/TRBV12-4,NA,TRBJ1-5,TGTGCCAGCAGCTGGGGGTTCCAAAGCAATCAGCCCCAGCATTTT,CASSWGFQSNQPQHF
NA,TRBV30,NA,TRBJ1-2,TGTGCCTGGTCCGCGGGGGCTAACTATGGCTACACCTTC,CAWSAGANYGYTF
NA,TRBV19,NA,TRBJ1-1,TGTGCCAGTTCAAGAACTAGGGTGAACACTGAAGCTTTCTTT,CASSRTRVNTEAFF
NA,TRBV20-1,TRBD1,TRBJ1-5,TGCAGTGCCTCCGGGACAGGGCGCAATCAGCCCCAGCATTTT,CSASGTGRNQPQHF
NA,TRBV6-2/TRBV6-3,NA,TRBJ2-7,TGTGCCAGCAGTTACTCGGAGAGGGACAACTCGAGGAAGTACTTC,CASSYSERDNSRKYF
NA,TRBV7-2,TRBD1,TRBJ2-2,TGTGCCAGCAGCTCCAGGACAGGGGGCGCAGGGTCCGGGGAGCTGTTTTTT,CASSSRTGGAGSGELFF
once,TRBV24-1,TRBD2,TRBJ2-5,TGTGCCACCAGTGAGGCTAGCGGGTATCAAGAGACCCAGTACTTC,CATSEASGYQETQYF
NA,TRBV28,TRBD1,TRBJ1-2,TGTGCCAGCAGCCCCATTATAGCCCCGGGACAGTTAACGCATGGCTACACCTTC,CASSPIIAPGQLTHGYTF
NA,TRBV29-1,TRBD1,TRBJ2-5,TGCAGCGTTGCCGGGACAGGGAATCTAAAGACCCAGTACTTC,CSVAGTGNLKTQYF
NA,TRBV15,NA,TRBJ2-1,TGTGCCACCAGCAGAGATGGGGCCAACTACAATGAGCAGTTCTTC,CATSRDGANYNEQFF